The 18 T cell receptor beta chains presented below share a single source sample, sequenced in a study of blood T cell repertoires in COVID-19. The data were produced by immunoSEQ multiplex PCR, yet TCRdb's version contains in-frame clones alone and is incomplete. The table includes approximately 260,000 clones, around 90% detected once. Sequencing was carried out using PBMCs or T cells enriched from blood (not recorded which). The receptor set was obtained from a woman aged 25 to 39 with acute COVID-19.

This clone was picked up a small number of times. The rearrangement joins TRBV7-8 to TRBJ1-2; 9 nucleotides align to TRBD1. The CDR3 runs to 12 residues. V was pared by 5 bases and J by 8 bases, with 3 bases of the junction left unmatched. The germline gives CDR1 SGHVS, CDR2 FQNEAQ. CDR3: CASSTDRGGYTF. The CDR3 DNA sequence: TGTGCCAGCAGCACGGACAGGGGAGGCTACACCTTC.

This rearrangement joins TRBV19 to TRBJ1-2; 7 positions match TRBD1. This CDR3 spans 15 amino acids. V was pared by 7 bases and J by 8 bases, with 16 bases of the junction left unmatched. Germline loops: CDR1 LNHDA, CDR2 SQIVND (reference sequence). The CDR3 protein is CASTDQRRDSKGYTF. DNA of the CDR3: TGTGCCAGTACCGATCAGCGACGGGACAGCAAGGGCTACACCTTC.

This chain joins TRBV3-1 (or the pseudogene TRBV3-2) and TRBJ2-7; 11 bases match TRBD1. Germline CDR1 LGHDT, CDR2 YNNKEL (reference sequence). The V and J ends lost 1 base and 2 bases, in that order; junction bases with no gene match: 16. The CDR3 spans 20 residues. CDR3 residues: CASSQVTGGRDRGFPYEQYF. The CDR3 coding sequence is TGTGCCAGCAGCCAAGTAACCGGCGGACGGGACAGGGGGTTCCCCTACGAGCAGTACTTC.

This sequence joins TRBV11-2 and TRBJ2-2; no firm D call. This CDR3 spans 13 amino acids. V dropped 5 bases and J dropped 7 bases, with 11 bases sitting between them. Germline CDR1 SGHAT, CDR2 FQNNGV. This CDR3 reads CASSQEPIGELFF. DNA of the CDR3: TGTGCCAGCAGCCAAGAGCCGATCGGGGAGCTGTTTTTT.

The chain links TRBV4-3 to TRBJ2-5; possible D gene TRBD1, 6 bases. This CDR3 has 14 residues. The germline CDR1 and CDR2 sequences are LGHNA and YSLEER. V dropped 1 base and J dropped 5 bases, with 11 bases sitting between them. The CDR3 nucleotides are TGCGCCAGCAGCCAAGCTCTGGGGGCCGAGACCCAGTACTTC. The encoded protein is CASSQALGAETQYF.

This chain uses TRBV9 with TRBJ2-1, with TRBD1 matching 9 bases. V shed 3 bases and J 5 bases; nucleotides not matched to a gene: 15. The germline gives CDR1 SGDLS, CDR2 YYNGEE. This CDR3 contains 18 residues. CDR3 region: CASSAVGIGQGIDNEQFF. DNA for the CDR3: TGTGCCAGCAGCGCGGTAGGTATTGGACAGGGGATTGACAATGAGCAGTTCTTC.

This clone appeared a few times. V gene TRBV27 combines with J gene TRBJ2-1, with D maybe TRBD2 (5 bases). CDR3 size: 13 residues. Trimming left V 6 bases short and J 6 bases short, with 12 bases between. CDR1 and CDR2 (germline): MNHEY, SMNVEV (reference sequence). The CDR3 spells CASSPAGPNEQFF. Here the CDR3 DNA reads TGTGCCAGCAGCCCGGCGGGCCCCAATGAGCAGTTCTTC.

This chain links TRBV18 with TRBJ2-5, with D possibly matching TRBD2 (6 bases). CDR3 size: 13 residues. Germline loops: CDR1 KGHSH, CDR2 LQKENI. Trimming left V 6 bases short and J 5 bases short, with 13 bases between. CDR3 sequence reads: CASSRQSGETQYF. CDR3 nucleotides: TGTGCCAGCTCTCGACAGAGCGGGGAGACCCAGTACTTC.

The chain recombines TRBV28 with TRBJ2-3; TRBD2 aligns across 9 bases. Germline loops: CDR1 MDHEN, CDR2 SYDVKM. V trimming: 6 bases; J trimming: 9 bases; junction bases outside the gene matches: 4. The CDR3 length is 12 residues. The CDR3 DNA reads TGTGCCAGCAGCCCGCGGGGGGGCACGCAGTATTTT. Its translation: CASSPRGGTQYF.

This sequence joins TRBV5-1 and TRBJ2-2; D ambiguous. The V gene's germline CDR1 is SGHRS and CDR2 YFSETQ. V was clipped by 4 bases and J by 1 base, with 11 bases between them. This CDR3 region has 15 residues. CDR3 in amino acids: CASSRLSVNTGELFF. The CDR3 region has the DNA TGCGCCAGCAGCCGGTTGTCGGTGAACACCGGGGAGCTGTTTTTT.

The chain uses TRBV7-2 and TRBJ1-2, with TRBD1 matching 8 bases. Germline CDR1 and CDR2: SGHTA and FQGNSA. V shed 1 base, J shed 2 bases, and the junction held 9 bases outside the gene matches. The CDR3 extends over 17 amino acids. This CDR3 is CASSLDVKDRANYGYTF. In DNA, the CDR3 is TGTGCCAGCAGCTTAGACGTGAAGGACAGGGCCAACTATGGCTACACCTTC.

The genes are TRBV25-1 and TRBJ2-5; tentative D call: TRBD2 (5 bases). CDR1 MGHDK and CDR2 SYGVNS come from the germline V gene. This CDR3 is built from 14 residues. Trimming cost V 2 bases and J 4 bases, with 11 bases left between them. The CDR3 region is CASSEDVGVETQYF. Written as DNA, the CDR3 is TGTGCCAGCAGTGAAGATGTGGGAGTAGAGACCCAGTACTTC.

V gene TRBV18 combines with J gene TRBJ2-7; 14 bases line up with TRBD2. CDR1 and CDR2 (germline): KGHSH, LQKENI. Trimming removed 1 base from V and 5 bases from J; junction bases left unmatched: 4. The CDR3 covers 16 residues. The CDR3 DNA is TGTGCCAGCTCACCACGGGGACTAGCGGGGGCTGACGAGCAGTACTTC. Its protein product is CASSPRGLAGADEQYF.

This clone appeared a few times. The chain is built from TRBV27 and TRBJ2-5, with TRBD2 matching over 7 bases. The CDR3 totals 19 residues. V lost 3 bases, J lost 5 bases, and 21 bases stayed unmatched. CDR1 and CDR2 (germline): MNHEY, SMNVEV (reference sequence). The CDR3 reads CASSFDAAGVLAVEETQYF. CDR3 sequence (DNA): TGTGCCAGCAGTTTCGATGCGGCGGGGGTACTTGCGGTCGAGGAGACCCAGTACTTC.

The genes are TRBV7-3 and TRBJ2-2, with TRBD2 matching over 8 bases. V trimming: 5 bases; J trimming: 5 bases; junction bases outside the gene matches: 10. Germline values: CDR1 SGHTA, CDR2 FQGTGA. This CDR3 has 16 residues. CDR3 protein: CASSPYTSGGTGELFF. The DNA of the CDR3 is TGTGCCAGCAGCCCCTACACCAGCGGGGGTACCGGGGAGCTGTTTTTT.

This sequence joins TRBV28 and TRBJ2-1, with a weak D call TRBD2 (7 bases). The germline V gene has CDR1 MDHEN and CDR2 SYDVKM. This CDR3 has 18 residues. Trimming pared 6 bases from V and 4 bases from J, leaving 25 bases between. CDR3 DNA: TGTGCCAGCAGAGCTGCGGCGGGGGCCCCCCAGAGGTACAATGAGCAGTTCTTC. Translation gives CASRAAAGAPQRYNEQFF.

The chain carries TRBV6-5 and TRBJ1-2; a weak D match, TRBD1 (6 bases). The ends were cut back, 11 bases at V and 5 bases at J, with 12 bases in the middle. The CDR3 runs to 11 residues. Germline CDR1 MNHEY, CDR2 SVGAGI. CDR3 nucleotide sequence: TGTGCCCGCAACAGGGTATATGGCTACACCTTC. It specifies CARNRVYGYTF.

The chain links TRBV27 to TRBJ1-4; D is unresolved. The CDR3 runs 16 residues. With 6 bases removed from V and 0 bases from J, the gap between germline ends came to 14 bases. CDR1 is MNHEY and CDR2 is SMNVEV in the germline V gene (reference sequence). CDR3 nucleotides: TGTGCCAGCAGCCGTTATATCGGGGCAACTAATGAAAAACTGTTTTTT. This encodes CASSRYIGATNEKLFF.